This is a list of T cell receptor beta chains from one sample in a study of cytomegalovirus exposure and HLA in healthy donors. Using immunoSEQ multiplex PCR, the repertoire was profiled, and TCRdb retains in-frame clones only, with some absent. Of about 120,000 clones listed, roughly 66% are singletons. Sequencing was performed on PBMCs. These receptors came from a man between 18 and 29 years old in good health and CMV-seronegative. Both conserved end residues are part of each CDR3. The D gene is left open where the match is weak.

D: NA
length: 14
V: TRBV2
J: TRBJ2-2
CDR3: CASSEGPYTGELFF

D: NA
length: 15
V: TRBV27
J: TRBJ2-1
CDR3: CASSLYRSSYNEQFF

D: TRBD2
length: 17
V: TRBV5-1
J: TRBJ2-2
CDR3: CASSSAGLAGVAGELFF

D: NA
length: 12
V: TRBV29-1
J: TRBJ2-7
CDR3: CSVEDSKREQYF

D: TRBD2
length: 14
V: TRBV6-5
J: TRBJ2-1
CDR3: CASSIAGGPGGQFF

D: TRBD1
length: 16
V: TRBV18
J: TRBJ1-2
CDR3: CASSPGTGPRVYGYTF

D: NA
length: 14
V: TRBV5-1
J: TRBJ1-2
CDR3: CASSFGQPPYGYPF

D: TRBD1
length: 16
V: TRBV5-6
J: TRBJ1-3
CDR3: CASSEAGTGYGNTIYF

D: NA
length: 14
V: TRBV28
J: TRBJ1-1
CDR3: CASSLPQGWAEAFF

D: NA
length: 13
V: TRBV7-2
J: TRBJ1-4
CDR3: CASSRERLEKLFF

D: NA
length: 18
V: TRBV5-6
J: TRBJ2-5
CDR3: CASSLSQRPLLLQETQYF

D: TRBD2
length: 16
V: TRBV5-4
J: TRBJ2-6
CDR3: CASSLGLATGANVLTF

D: TRBD1
length: 14
V: TRBV19
J: TRBJ1-2
CDR3: CASSRDRDHYGYTF

D: NA
length: 13
V: TRBV6-6
J: TRBJ1-2
CDR3: CASSYKQTYGYTF

D: TRBD1
length: 16
V: TRBV9
J: TRBJ1-1
CDR3: CASSLGTGTLNTEAFF

D: NA
length: 14
V: TRBV7-9
J: TRBJ2-7
CDR3: CASSLIGAPYEQYF

D: NA
length: 16
V: TRBV6-1
J: TRBJ2-7
CDR3: CASSVRQGLKSYEQYF

D: TRBD1
length: 15
V: TRBV4-3
J: TRBJ1-2
CDR3: CASSQRDRQGGGYTF

D: NA
length: 15
V: TRBV5-1
J: TRBJ2-6
CDR3: CASSISGTGANVLTF

D: TRBD2
length: 16
V: TRBV9
J: TRBJ2-3
CDR3: CASSVAPGGSTDTQYF

D: TRBD2
length: 15
V: TRBV6-5
J: TRBJ2-3
CDR3: CASSLLAASTDTQYF

D: NA
length: 13
V: TRBV27
J: TRBJ2-2
CDR3: CASTNRVNGELFF

D: NA
length: 13
V: TRBV18
J: TRBJ1-5
CDR3: CASSPEQGQPQHF

D: TRBD1
length: 17
V: TRBV19
J: NA
CDR3: CASSPGTGGHPGYEQYF

D: NA
length: 11
V: TRBV19
J: TRBJ2-1
CDR3: CASSGGSEQFF

D: TRBD2
length: 16
V: TRBV5-1
J: TRBJ2-5
CDR3: CASSETSTSLGKTQYF

D: NA
length: 15
V: TRBV4-2
J: TRBJ1-5
CDR3: CASSQAVGVNQPQHF

D: TRBD1
length: 14
V: TRBV5-1
J: TRBJ1-2
CDR3: CASSERQGGYGYTF

D: TRBD1
length: 17
V: TRBV7-8
J: TRBJ2-3
CDR3: CASSLPGRDSGADTQYF

D: TRBD1
length: 16
V: TRBV2
J: TRBJ1-6
CDR3: CASSGRRDRAGIPLHF

D: NA
length: 16
V: TRBV6-1
J: TRBJ1-2
CDR3: CASSESWTATLYGYTF

D: NA
length: 17
V: TRBV21-1
J: TRBJ1-5
CDR3: CASSKALWGHVNQPQHF

D: NA
length: 16
V: TRBV18
J: TRBJ2-1
CDR3: CASSPWTGVSYNEQFF

D: NA
length: 15
V: TRBV19
J: TRBJ1-5
CDR3: CASRNQGNSNQPQHF

D: NA
length: 14
V: TRBV18
J: TRBJ2-7
CDR3: CASSQDLSSYEQYF

D: NA
length: 14
V: TRBV13
J: TRBJ2-7
CDR3: CASSPTGFGYEQYF

D: TRBD1
length: 14
V: TRBV28
J: TRBJ2-7
CDR3: CASGQIGGLYEQYF

D: NA
length: 13
V: TRBV28
J: TRBJ2-5
CDR3: CASLTGVEETQYF

D: TRBD2
length: 17
V: TRBV7-2
J: TRBJ2-1
CDR3: CASSLTQTSGRAGEQFF

D: TRBD2
length: 17
V: TRBV4-1
J: TRBJ2-3
CDR3: CASSPFLSGGSTDTQYF

D: TRBD1
length: 15
V: TRBV5-1
J: TRBJ1-5
CDR3: CASSLTPGQAGSQHF

D: NA
length: 15
V: TRBV21-1
J: TRBJ2-3
CDR3: CASSKVAVSTDTQYF

D: NA
length: 14
V: TRBV28
J: TRBJ2-3
CDR3: CASNWDKRTDTQYF

D: NA
length: 13
V: TRBV30
J: TRBJ2-1
CDR3: CAWSLGELNEQFF

D: NA
length: 15
V: TRBV6-6
J: TRBJ1-3
CDR3: CASSPREVTGNTIYF

D: NA
length: 14
V: TRBV6-1
J: TRBJ2-7
CDR3: CASREQIITYEQYF

D: TRBD1
length: 17
V: TRBV11-2
J: TRBJ2-1
CDR3: CASSLVPGQGNYNEQFF

D: TRBD1
length: 15
V: TRBV29-1
J: TRBJ1-1
CDR3: CSVEASGGWDTEAFF

D: TRBD2
length: 16
V: TRBV6-6
J: TRBJ2-2
CDR3: CASSYAVVGGTGELFF

D: NA
length: 14
V: TRBV28
J: TRBJ1-1
CDR3: CASSSTRQAPTAFF

D: NA
length: 16
V: TRBV13
J: TRBJ2-3
CDR3: CASSRRGFRSTDTQYF

D: NA
length: 13
V: TRBV9
J: TRBJ2-2
CDR3: CASSVGSGGELFF

D: NA
length: 15
V: TRBV6-5
J: TRBJ1-2
CDR3: CASSWSDPSVYGYTF

D: NA
length: 12
V: TRBV6-5
J: TRBJ2-2
CDR3: CASRSVTGELFF

D: NA
length: 14
V: TRBV19
J: TRBJ1-1
CDR3: CASSKGVWNTEAFF

D: TRBD1
length: 16
V: TRBV9
J: TRBJ1-2
CDR3: CASSAGGGQGRLGYTF

D: NA
length: 15
V: TRBV2
J: TRBJ1-2
CDR3: CASSERQGGDYGYTF

D: NA
length: 14
V: TRBV11-2
J: TRBJ2-5
CDR3: CASSKTGGQETQYF

D: NA
length: 13
V: TRBV28
J: TRBJ1-2
CDR3: CASSLSANYGYTF